The T cell receptor beta chain described here comes from a study of T cell responses to AZD1222 COVID-19 vaccine. General study findings and limits: Clonal diversity may have been underestimated in mostly white British donors.

Trimming left V 3 bases short and J 5 bases short, with 11 bases between. The germline gives CDR1 KGHSH, CDR2 LQKENI. The CDR3 runs 13 residues. The protocol was immunoSEQ multiplex PCR, while the TCRdb copy is restricted to in-frame clones and leaves out a portion. The sample lists around 100,000 clones, around 90% occurring once. On this clone itself: Its antigen is still unknown.

The V and J genes are TRBV18 and TRBJ2-7; perhaps TRBD1 as D (6 bases). This clonotype originated in an adult in good health. Specimen: peripheral blood, collected on day 0 of AZD1222 vaccination. Here the CDR3 reads CASSPGTGNEQYF. Here the CDR3 DNA reads TGTGCCAGCTCACCGGGTACAGGGAACGAGCAGTACTTC.